These T cell receptor beta chains were read from a single sample in a study of T cell repertoires in cytomegalovirus infection. TCRdb passed the reads through MiXCR, listing each CDR3 protein once. The sample lists hundreds of thousands of distinct CDR3 sequences; around 10% were seen once. Sequenced input: PBMCs. These receptors all come from a human donor in good health (CMV status not recorded). Some clones in this sample may be carry-over from other donors' samples. Both conserved end residues are part of each CDR3. Fields, in order: D gene, clone size, V gene, J gene, CDR3 DNA, CDR3 protein. A D gene is named only where the DNA matches it firmly. Clone size is shown for a subset of rows, as once, few, many or a class of expanded clone.

>TRBD2|NA|TRBV28|TRBJ2-1
TGTGCCAGCAGTTTAGCCGGGACTAGCTCCTACAATGAGCAGTTCTTC
CASSLAGTSSYNEQFF
>TRBD1|many|TRBV5-4|TRBJ2-7
TGTGCCAGCAGCTTGTTTCTCACAGGGGCCTTCTACGAGCAGTACTTC
CASSLFLTGAFYEQYF
>TRBD1|many|TRBV7-2|TRBJ2-7
TGTGCCAGCAGCTTAGATAGAGGGACAGTCTACGAGCAGTACTTC
CASSLDRGTVYEQYF
>NA|many|TRBV2|TRBJ2-7
TGTGCCGTCGCGGGTCAAAGGGGCTACGAGCAGTACTTC
CAVAGQRGYEQYF
>NA|NA|TRBV29-1|TRBJ1-1
TGCAGCGTTGAAAGGCAGGGGACTTTGAACACTGAAGCTTTCTTT
CSVERQGTLNTEAFF
>TRBD2|NA|TRBV4-2|TRBJ2-7
TGTGCCAGCAGCCCCCTAGCGGGAGGACAAACTTACGAGCAGTACTTC
CASSPLAGGQTYEQYF
>TRBD2|many|TRBV28|TRBJ2-5
TGTGCCAGCAGTTTTAGGGGACTAGCGGAGACCCAGTACTTC
CASSFRGLAETQYF
>NA|many|TRBV11-2|TRBJ2-3
TGTGCCAGCAGCTTAGGCGGGATAGGCACAGATACGCAGTATTTT
CASSLGGIGTDTQYF
>TRBD2|many|TRBV7-2|TRBJ2-7
TGTGCCAGCAGTCCTCTAGCGGCGGCAACCTACGAGCAGTACTTC
CASSPLAAATYEQYF
>NA|many|TRBV7-9|TRBJ2-3
TGTGCCAGCAGCCCCCGGGGGCGGGGGAACACAGATACGCAGTATTTT
CASSPRGRGNTDTQYF
>NA|few|TRBV27|TRBJ2-7
TGTGCCAGCAGTTTTACCTGGTCCCATTTCCCCTACGAGCAGTACTTC
CASSFTWSHFPYEQYF
>NA|many|TRBV29-1|TRBJ2-7
TGCAGCGTTGCCGAGGGTCAGGGTTACGCGCAGTACTTC
CSVAEGQGYAQYF
>NA|NA|TRBV23-1|TRBJ2-1
TGCGCCAGCAGTCAAGATCAGGTGGCTCAAGGGTTCTTC
CASSQDQVAQGFF
>TRBD1|few|TRBV3-1|TRBJ1-2
TGTGCCAGCAGCCAAGATGGGACAGGGGTTTCTGGCTACACCTTC
CASSQDGTGVSGYTF
>TRBD1|NA|TRBV2|TRBJ2-7
TGTGCCAGCAGGATACCGGGACAGCCCGGGCGGGAGCAGTACTTC
CASRIPGQPGREQYF